Below, 30 T cell receptor beta chains from the same sample are listed, as sequenced in a study of technical replicates of blood from several donors. Sequenced by immunoSEQ multiplex PCR; TCRdb stores in-frame clones only, minus some. The table has 74,000 or so clones, around 94% seen once. The specimen was T cells isolated from PBMCs. The receptors stem from a human donor in good health.

With regard to this clone: The junction departs from germline at one end; a sequencing error may be responsible. This rearrangement joins TRBV7-3 to TRBJ1-1, with TRBD1 identical over 7 bases. This CDR3 has 17 residues. Germline-derived CDR1 and CDR2 are SGHTA and FQGTGA. CDR3 bases: TGTGCCAGCAGCCTAACGGACCAGAGACAGGGTAATATTGAAGCTTTCTTT. It specifies CASSLTDQRQGNIEAFF.

This chain joins TRBV27 and TRBJ1-5; D not certain. Trimming stripped 7 bases from V and 0 bases from J, with 13 bases between. Per germline, CDR1 MNHEY and CDR2 SMNVEV (reference sequence). CDR3 size: 15 residues. CDR3 in amino acids: CASKRQIYSNQPQHF. CDR3 nucleotide sequence: TGTGCCAGCAAGCGTCAGATCTATAGCAATCAGCCCCAGCATTTT.

This clone has a single count. The chain combines TRBV6-5 with TRBJ2-3; D is perhaps TRBD2 (6 bases). The germline V gene has CDR1 MNHEY and CDR2 SVGAGI. This CDR3 has 13 amino acids. Trimming removed 3 bases from V and 3 bases from J, with 7 bases in between. The CDR3, as DNA: TGTGCCAGCAGTTATGGGGGGACAGATACGCAGTATTTT. It is translated as CASSYGGTDTQYF.

The V gene is TRBV25-1, the J gene TRBJ1-1; perhaps TRBD1 as D (5 bases). In germline, CDR1 is MGHDK, CDR2 SYGVNS. This CDR3 contains 14 residues. V gave up 6 bases and J gave up 11 bases, with 22 bases separating them. CDR3 amino acids: CASSVLSQGGGAFF. Written as DNA, the CDR3 is TGTGCCAGCAGCGTACTATCTCAGGGCGGGGGGGCTTTCTTT.

The V call is TRBV5-6, the J call TRBJ1-4; D is undetermined. V was shortened by 1 base and J by 10 bases, with 14 bases between the two germline ends. Germline CDR1 SGHDT, CDR2 YYEEEE. The CDR3 covers 14 residues. CDR3 amino acids: CASSLPHQQRKLFF. CDR3 bases: TGTGCCAGCAGCTTGCCGCATCAACAGAGAAAACTGTTTTTT.

The V and J genes are TRBV11-3 and TRBJ1-3, with 7 bases that match TRBD1. Germline V CDR1 and CDR2: SGHNT, YENEEA. The trim removed 4 bases at V and 4 bases at J, leaving 13 bases unmatched. The CDR3 spans 17 residues. CDR3 residues: CASSSYNHPGQGNTIYF. The CDR3 coding sequence is TGTGCCAGCAGCTCCTATAACCATCCGGGACAGGGAAACACCATATATTTT.

The gene calls are TRBV5-1 and TRBJ2-7, with 9 nucleotides matching TRBD1. The germline CDR1 and CDR2 sequences are SGHRS and YFSETQ. The CDR3 extends over 19 amino acids. With V trimmed by 2 bases and J by 1 base, 16 bases remained unmatched. CDR3 region: CASSFTGTGHFKESYEQYF. CDR3 sequence (DNA): TGCGCCAGCAGCTTCACCGGGACAGGGCATTTTAAGGAGTCCTACGAGCAGTACTTC. The full variable domain, rest sourced from reference TRBV5-1 and TRBJ2-7, is KAGVTQTPRYLIKTRGQQVTLSCSPISGHRSVSWYQQTPGQGLQFLFEYFSETQRNKGNFPGRFSGRQFSNSRSEMNVSTLELGDSALYLCASSFTGTGHFKESYEQYFGPGTRLTVT.

V usage is TRBV19 and J usage is TRBJ1-5, with D maybe TRBD1 (5 bases). Per germline, CDR1 LNHDA and CDR2 SQIVND (reference sequence). Trimming took off 5 bases at V and 2 bases at J, with 10 bases between the two ends. The CDR3 contains 14 residues. CDR3 in amino acids: CASSGRERNQPQHF. The CDR3 DNA sequence: TGTGCCAGTAGTGGCAGGGAACGCAATCAGCCCCAGCATTTT. Drawing the rest from reference TRBV19 and TRBJ1-5, the complete variable domain is DGGITQSPKYLFRKEGQNVTLSCEQNLNHDAMYWYRQDPGQGLRLIYYSQIVNDFQKGDIAEGYSVSREKKESFPLTVTSAQKNPTAFYLCASSGRERNQPQHFGDGTRLSIL.

The V gene is TRBV5-6, the J gene TRBJ2-1, with TRBD2 matching 16 bases. The J segment lost 9 bases and the V segment lost 4 bases, leaving 10 bases of the junction unmatched. Germline CDR1 and CDR2: SGHDT and YYEEEE. The CDR3 spans 17 residues. CDR3 protein: CASSPGTSGRALSEQFF. The CDR3 DNA reads TGTGCCAGCAGCCCCGGGACTAGCGGGAGGGCTTTGAGTGAGCAGTTCTTC. Based on the CDR3 plus reference TRBV5-6 and TRBJ2-1, the full variable domain is DAGVTQSPTHLIKTRGQQVTLRCSPKSGHDTVSWYQQALGQGPQFIFQYYEEEERQRGNFPDRFSGHQFPNYSSELNVNALLLGDSALYLCASSPGTSGRALSEQFFGPGTRLTVL.

This clone was seen a few times. As DNA, the CDR3 is TGTGCCAGTAGTGCGGTCTCTCAAGCTTTCTTT. It codes for CASSAVSQAFF. The chain recombines TRBV19 with TRBJ1-1; no clear D. CDR1 is LNHDA and CDR2 is SQIVND in the germline V gene (reference sequence). Deletions cut 5 bases from V and 9 bases from J, with 10 bases between. The CDR3 sequence is 11 residues long.

This rearrangement joins TRBV21-1 to TRBJ1-5; no DNA check was done on the table's D call, TRBD1. TRBV21-1 is listed as a pseudogene. The CDR3 has 19 residues. CDR3 sequence reads: CASSKVRDRDLYSNQPQHF. CDR3 nucleotide sequence: TGTGCCAGCAGCAAAGTTAGGGACAGGGACTTATATAGCAATCAGCCCCAGCATTTT.

This clone was observed a few times. V usage is TRBV6-5 and J usage is TRBJ1-3; D is undetermined. Germline CDR1 reads MNHEY; CDR2 reads SVGAGI. CDR3 length: 13 residues. Trimming pared 7 bases from V and 0 bases from J, leaving 7 bases between. The CDR3 DNA sequence: TGTGCCAGCAAGGGAGTCTCTGGAAACACCATATATTTT. It codes for CASKGVSGNTIYF.

This sequence joins TRBV11-3 and TRBJ1-1, with D uncertain. This CDR3 contains 11 residues. CDR1 is SGHNT and CDR2 is YENEEA in the germline V gene. Trimming shortened V by 6 bases and J by 3 bases, and 5 bases separated the two germline ends. CDR3 bases: TGTGCCAGCAGAGGAGACACTGAAGCTTTCTTT. Residues: CASRGDTEAFF.

V gene TRBV2 combines with J gene TRBJ1-2, with 9 bases identical to TRBD1. Trimming at V came to 10 bases and at J to 8 bases, leaving 5 bases not matched to a gene. CDR3 length equals 11 residues. Germline V gives CDR1 SNHLY, CDR2 FYNNEI. CDR3 sequence reads: CATQTGGGYTF. Here the CDR3 DNA reads TGTGCCACTCAAACAGGGGGCGGCTACACCTTC.

This clone was detected a few times. The chain joins TRBV6-5 to TRBJ2-7; 7 nucleotides line up with TRBD1. The CDR3 sequence is 14 residues long. Germline V gene data show CDR1 as MNHEY and CDR2 as SVGAGI. The V segment lost 6 bases and the J segment 6 bases; nucleotides outside the gene matches: 11. CDR3 sequence (DNA): TGTGCCAGCAGACAAGACAGGGTGGGGTTCGAGCAGTACTTC. Translated, it gives CASRQDRVGFEQYF.

The V and J genes are TRBV28 and TRBJ1-2; TRBD1 might be the D (6 bases). The CDR3 loop spans 16 amino acids. The ends were cut back, 8 bases at V and 4 bases at J, with 23 bases in the middle. Germline-derived CDR1 and CDR2 are MDHEN and SYDVKM. DNA of the CDR3: TGTGCCAGCGACCCCGATCCCCGTATCAGGGGCTATGGCTACACCTTC. It yields the protein CASDPDPRIRGYGYTF.

The chain uses TRBV6-5 and TRBJ1-5, with 10 bases fitting TRBD1. This CDR3 contains 15 residues. J gave up 0 bases and V 5 bases, and 1 base lay outside the gene matches. Germline V lookup: CDR1 MNHEY, CDR2 SVGAGI. CDR3 bases: TGTGCCAGCAGTAGACAGGGGGCTAGCAATCAGCCCCAGCATTTT. This sequence encodes CASSRQGASNQPQHF.

The chain employs TRBV5-1 and TRBJ2-1, with TRBD2 identical over 8 bases. Germline V gene data show CDR1 as SGHRS and CDR2 as YFSETQ. CDR3 length: 15 residues. Germline trimming cut 0 bases from V and 8 bases from J; bases unmatched to any gene: 7. The CDR3, as DNA: TGCGCCAGCAGCTTGGGGACGGGAGGGGGGCATGAGCAGTTCTTC. Its translation: CASSLGTGGGHEQFF.

The V gene is TRBV15, the J gene TRBJ1-4; no firm D call. Trimming stripped 1 base from V and 7 bases from J, with 10 bases between. The germline V gene has CDR1 LNHNV and CDR2 YYDKDF (reference sequence). CDR3 length: 14 amino acids. CDR3: CATSRVPLGEKLFF. CDR3 DNA: TGTGCCACCAGCAGAGTACCTCTCGGTGAAAAACTGTTTTTT.

This chain connects TRBV5-1 to TRBJ1-1; 9 bases match TRBD1. The germline V gene has CDR1 SGHRS and CDR2 YFSETQ. V lost 1 base to trimming and J lost 6 bases; unmatched junction nucleotides: 7. This CDR3 is built from 15 residues. CDR3 amino acids: CASSLYRTGDSEAFF. CDR3 bases: TGCGCCAGCAGCTTGTATCGGACAGGGGATTCTGAAGCTTTCTTT.

V is TRBV30 and J is TRBJ1-3; the D gene is possibly TRBD1 (6 bases). Germline loops: CDR1 GTSNPN, CDR2 SVGIG (reference sequence). V lost 5 bases to trimming and J lost 2 bases, with 13 bases between them. CDR3 length equals 14 residues. The CDR3 protein is CAWAGTLAGNTIYF. As DNA, the CDR3 is TGTGCCTGGGCCGGGACATTGGCTGGAAACACCATATATTTT. Full variable domain (missing parts from reference TRBV30 and TRBJ1-3): SQTIHQWPATLVQPVGSPLSLECTVEGTSNPNLYWYRQAAGRGLQLLFYSVGIGQISSEVPQNLSASRPQDRQFILSSKKLLLSDSGFYLCAWAGTLAGNTIYFGEGSWLTVV.

V and J are TRBV19 and TRBJ1-3, with a possible D match to TRBD1 (5 bases). The CDR3 extends over 14 amino acids. Germline values: CDR1 LNHDA, CDR2 SQIVND (reference sequence). Trimming shortened V by 8 bases and J by 0 bases, and 11 bases separated the two germline ends. The CDR3 is CASEGLFSGNTIYF. CDR3 sequence (DNA): TGTGCCAGTGAGGGACTTTTCTCTGGAAACACCATATATTTT. The full variable domain, with the rest looked up from reference TRBV19 and TRBJ1-3, is DGGITQSPKYLFRKEGQNVTLSCEQNLNHDAMYWYRQDPGQGLRLIYYSQIVNDFQKGDIAEGYSVSREKKESFPLTVTSAQKNPTAFYLCASEGLFSGNTIYFGEGSWLTVV.

The V and J genes are TRBV9 and TRBJ2-5, with 7 positions matching TRBD1. The CDR3 spans 16 residues. Trimming took 0 bases from V and 1 from J; bases not matched to a gene: 6. Germline V gene lookup returns CDR1 SGDLS and CDR2 YYNGEE. CDR3 in DNA: TGTGCCAGCAGCGTAGTGGGACAGCATCCCCAAGAGACCCAGTACTTC. Its translation: CASSVVGQHPQETQYF.

The genes are TRBV7-3 and TRBJ1-2, with D hard to call. Germline loops: CDR1 SGHTA, CDR2 FQGTGA. With 5 bases removed from V and 3 bases from J, the gap between germline ends came to 7 bases. This CDR3 is 12 amino acids long. The CDR3 nucleotides are TGTGCCAGCAGCCCCCAGGACTATGGCTACACCTTC. Translation: CASSPQDYGYTF.

The chain recombines TRBV29-1 with TRBJ1-1; D unresolved. The CDR3 runs 17 residues. From germline, CDR1 is SQVTM and CDR2 ANQGSEA. Trimming removed 0 bases at V and 0 bases at J, with 17 bases between. The DNA of the CDR3 is TGCAGCGTTGAAGACTCTGAGGGTTGGAACATGAACACTGAAGCTTTCTTT. It is translated as CSVEDSEGWNMNTEAFF.

The chain couples TRBV7-3 to TRBJ2-1; D unresolved. The V end was cut by 0 bases, the J end by 5 bases, with 5 bases between. CDR1 and CDR2 from the germline V gene are SGHTA and FQGTGA. CDR3 size: 13 residues. Here the CDR3 reads CASSLTSNNEQFF. In DNA form, the CDR3 reads TGTGCCAGCAGCTTAACGTCAAACAATGAGCAGTTCTTC. The whole variable domain, remainder taken from reference TRBV7-3 and TRBJ2-1, is GAGVSQTPSNKVTEKGKYVELRCDPISGHTALYWYRQSLGQGPEFLIYFQGTGAADDSGLPNDRFFAVRPEGSVSTLKIQRTERGDSAVYLCASSLTSNNEQFFGPGTRLTVL.

The chain has TRBV5-6 and TRBJ1-1; D uncertain. Trimming took 3 bases from V and 4 from J, leaving 13 bases between them. The CDR3 runs 14 residues. The germline gives CDR1 SGHDT, CDR2 YYEEEE. Written as DNA, the CDR3 is TGTGCCAGCAGCTCCGTTCAGGTGGGCACTGAAGCTTTCTTT. It yields the protein CASSSVQVGTEAFF.

The gene calls are TRBV7-2 and TRBJ2-5; 9 nucleotides match TRBD2. After removal of 0 bases from V and 0 bases from J, the junction contained 5 bases not matched to a gene. The germline gives CDR1 SGHTA, CDR2 FQGNSA. The CDR3 is 17 amino acids. CDR3 loop: CASSLATVAGDQETQYF. The CDR3 DNA reads TGTGCCAGCAGCTTAGCGACGGTAGCGGGAGACCAAGAGACCCAGTACTTC.

The chain couples TRBV6-5 to TRBJ2-3; the D is unclear. Germline V gene sequence: CDR1 MNHEY, CDR2 SVGAGI. Trimming left V 0 bases short and J 0 bases short, with 4 bases between. The CDR3 extends over 14 amino acids. CDR3 in DNA: TGTGCCAGCAGTTACTCAACTAGCACAGATACGCAGTATTTT. It translates to CASSYSTSTDTQYF.

This clone occurred once. The chain has TRBV2 and TRBJ1-2; 7 nucleotides match TRBD1. The CDR3 is 12 amino acids. V was clipped by 9 bases and J by 4 bases; unmatched bases: 5. CDR1 and CDR2 (germline): SNHLY, FYNNEI. The CDR3 coding sequence is TGTGCCAGACAGGGGCTCAGCTATGGCTACACCTTC. Encoded protein: CARQGLSYGYTF.